This is a list of T cell receptor beta chains from one sample in a study of blood T cell repertoires in COVID-19. This table comes from immunoSEQ multiplex PCR, and its TCRdb copy is limited to in-frame clones, with some not included. The sample comprises approximately 60,000 clones, around 80% of which are singletons, and around 20% rests with the top ten. Sequencing input: peripheral blood. The receptors were sampled from a woman at least 80 years old with active or convalescent COVID-19. CDR3s leave out the opening cysteine and the closing phenylalanine or tryptophan.

J: TRBJ1-2; length: 12; V: TRBV5-1; CDR3: ASSLSSAGHGYT
J: TRBJ2-3; length: 13; V: TRBV10-3; CDR3: AISVGEASTDTQY
J: TRBJ1-1; length: 11; V: TRBV6-5; CDR3: ASSPPGGTEAF
J: TRBJ2-7; length: 11; V: TRBV7-2; CDR3: ASSSLGRQEQY
J: TRBJ1-2; length: 14; V: TRBV7-8; CDR3: ASSLVGGLSNYGYT
J: TRBJ2-2; length: 14; V: TRBV6-2/TRBV6-3; CDR3: ASSSLAGGVPGELF
J: TRBJ1-1; length: 13; V: TRBV14; CDR3: ASSQSMTVNTEAF
J: TRBJ2-7; length: 14; V: TRBV7-2; CDR3: ASSSSGGAGSYEQY
J: TRBJ1-2; length: 14; V: TRBV9; CDR3: ASSRTTGQVENGYT
J: TRBJ1-2; length: 9; V: TRBV19; CDR3: AIGANYGYT
J: TRBJ2-2; length: 12; V: TRBV2; CDR3: ASSVQGNTGELF
J: TRBJ1-2; length: 11; V: TRBV2; CDR3: ASSPGQGSGYT
J: TRBJ2-5; length: 13; V: TRBV4-1; CDR3: ASSQDQGVGETQY
J: TRBJ1-1; length: 13; V: TRBV2; CDR3: ASGLGRTGPARAF
J: TRBJ2-3; length: 13; V: TRBV29-1; CDR3: SIGILAGATDTQY
J: TRBJ2-2; length: 12; V: TRBV18; CDR3: ASSSSFYTGELF
J: TRBJ1-3; length: 9; V: TRBV20-1; CDR3: SATEGGTIY
J: TRBJ2-1; length: 14; V: TRBV3-1/TRBV3-2; CDR3: ASSRTGTGVVNEQF
J: TRBJ1-5; length: 14; V: TRBV6-4; CDR3: ASSYPTGQSNQPQH
J: TRBJ1-5; length: 15; V: TRBV19; CDR3: ASSIDPGLSLNQPQH
J: TRBJ1-2; length: 12; V: TRBV5-1; CDR3: ASSPPGGTEGYT
J: TRBJ1-2; length: 12; V: TRBV7-8; CDR3: ASSLRTGHYGYT
J: TRBJ1-1; length: 12; V: TRBV11-2; CDR3: ASSLDRDGTEAF
J: TRBJ1-5; length: 12; V: TRBV19; CDR3: ASSMSGGNQPQH
J: TRBJ2-5; length: 10; V: TRBV5-1; CDR3: AGRDNQETQY
J: TRBJ2-3; length: 12; V: TRBV6-6; CDR3: ASRASGEGDTQY
J: TRBJ2-7; length: 7; V: TRBV29-1; CDR3: SVGQAQY
J: TRBJ1-2; length: 13; V: TRBV5-1; CDR3: ASSLEGSPEVGYT
J: TRBJ1-4; length: 13; V: TRBV19; CDR3: ASSSPRGNNEKLF
J: TRBJ2-3; length: 15; V: TRBV7-3; CDR3: ASSPTGTSGGPDTQY
J: TRBJ1-3; length: 12; V: TRBV10-3; CDR3: AISESGPGNTIY
J: TRBJ2-1; length: 13; V: TRBV10-1; CDR3: ASSESYGTNNEQF
J: TRBJ2-1; length: 13; V: TRBV21-1; CDR3: ASSKEGGSTCEQF
J: TRBJ1-4; length: 15; V: TRBV7-2; CDR3: ASSLGEGAAANEKLF
J: TRBJ1-5; length: 13; V: TRBV11-2; CDR3: ASSPGTGGNQPQH
J: TRBJ1-2; length: 14; V: TRBV7-9; CDR3: ASSLGSGSGGRGYT
J: TRBJ2-1; length: 13; V: TRBV28; CDR3: ASSLPGTGSVEQF
J: TRBJ1-1; length: 11; V: TRBV5-1; CDR3: ASSFQGRTEAF
J: TRBJ2-7; length: 14; V: TRBV19; CDR3: ASSRGLAGDTYEQY
J: TRBJ1-4; length: 11; V: TRBV20-1; CDR3: SASPLDGEKLF
J: TRBJ2-3; length: 12; V: TRBV7-7; CDR3: ASSRGGVTDTQY
J: TRBJ1-2; length: 12; V: TRBV30; CDR3: AWIPGGEVRGYT
J: TRBJ2-5; length: 11; V: TRBV5-6; CDR3: ASITLVQETQY
J: TRBJ1-4; length: 13; V: TRBV5-4; CDR3: ASSLSGDPNEKLF
J: TRBJ1-2; length: 13; V: TRBV14; CDR3: ASSPYRGGDYGYT
J: TRBJ2-5; length: 11; V: TRBV5-4; CDR3: ASSPSHQETQY
J: TRBJ1-1; length: 11; V: TRBV6-1; CDR3: ASIPGEWGVTF
J: TRBJ1-4; length: 10; V: TRBV20-1; CDR3: SASQGSEKLF
J: TRBJ1-1; length: 15; V: TRBV2; CDR3: ASSAARAYYANTEAF
J: TRBJ1-1; length: 12; V: TRBV19; CDR3: ASCLGGLNTEAF
J: TRBJ1-1; length: 11; V: TRBV7-2; CDR3: ASTEFRNTEAF
J: TRBJ2-2; length: 14; V: TRBV10-3; CDR3: AIKTSGGLNTGELF
J: TRBJ2-7; length: 11; V: TRBV15; CDR3: ATSSKLAGEQY
J: TRBJ1-1; length: 11; V: TRBV5-4; CDR3: ASSLTGNTEAF
J: TRBJ1-4; length: 9; V: TRBV30; CDR3: AWSISGNRF
J: TRBJ2-7; length: 13; V: TRBV3-1/TRBV3-2; CDR3: ASSQERNRIYEQY